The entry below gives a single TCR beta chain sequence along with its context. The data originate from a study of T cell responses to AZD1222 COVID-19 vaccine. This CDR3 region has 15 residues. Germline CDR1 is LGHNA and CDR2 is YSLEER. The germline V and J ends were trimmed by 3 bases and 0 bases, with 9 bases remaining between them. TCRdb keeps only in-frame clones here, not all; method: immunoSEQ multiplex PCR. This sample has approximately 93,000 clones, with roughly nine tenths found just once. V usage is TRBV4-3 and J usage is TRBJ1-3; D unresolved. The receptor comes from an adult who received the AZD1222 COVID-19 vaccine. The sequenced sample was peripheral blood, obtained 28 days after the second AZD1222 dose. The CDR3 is CASSQLANSGNTIYF. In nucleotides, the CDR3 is TGCGCCAGCAGCCAGTTAGCCAACTCTGGAAACACCATATATTTT.